This TCR beta chain came from a study of T cell repertoires in cytomegalovirus infection. In the study overall: Public TCR beta signatures provided an indication of both CMV infection and a matching HLA type.

Germline V gene lookup returns CDR1 SGHTA and CDR2 FQGNSA. The V end lost 1 base, the J end lost 0 bases, and 12 bases lay between the germline ends. CDR3 length: 16 residues. This clonotype was detected a few times. The target antigen is unknown. Regarding the study as a whole: CMV-specific HLA-C-restricted TCR beta clonotypes dominated the ex vivo response. The cumulative frequency of public TCR beta families distinguished individuals who carried CMV together with the relevant HLA.

TCRdb itself ran the reads through MiXCR, one entry per CDR3 protein. This table holds 450,000 to 600,000 distinct CDR3 sequences, around 35% found once. This TCR was sampled from a human donor in good health (CMV status not recorded). Some clones in this sample may be carry-over from other donors' samples. V gene TRBV7-2 combines with J gene TRBJ2-5; tentative D call: TRBD2 (6 bases). Sequencing used cultured PBMCs, obtained from culture after CMV antigen stimulation. CDR3 protein: CASSLGLGGNQETQYF. The CDR3 nucleotides are TGTGCCAGCAGCTTAGGTCTTGGCGGGAACCAAGAGACCCAGTACTTC.